This T cell receptor (beta chain) was found in a study of blood T cell repertoires in COVID-19. Overall study context: Spain, Italy and the United States supplied samples that represented acute and convalescent COVID-19.

CDR3 size: 12 residues. Germline V gene sequence: CDR1 SNHLY, CDR2 FYNNEI. V shed 4 bases and J shed 4 bases, with 2 bases lying between them. Authors' analysis steps: Reference gene primer amplification in the assay estimated nucleated cell counts. Measured with immunoSEQ multiplex PCR; TCRdb has only the in-frame clones, and not every one. That table furnishes V, J and clone size, whereas the DNA furnished D and trimming. The data contain 200,000 or so clones, under 85% of them seen just once; the ten biggest clones take up approximately 15%. This clone has only one observation. The clonotype originates from a man aged 55-75 years with active or convalescent COVID-19. This chain connects TRBV2 to TRBJ2-6; no clear D. The sequenced sample was peripheral blood. CDR3 amino acids: CASSAGANVLTF. DNA of the CDR3: TGTGCCAGCAGTGCGGGGGCCAACGTCCTGACTTTC.